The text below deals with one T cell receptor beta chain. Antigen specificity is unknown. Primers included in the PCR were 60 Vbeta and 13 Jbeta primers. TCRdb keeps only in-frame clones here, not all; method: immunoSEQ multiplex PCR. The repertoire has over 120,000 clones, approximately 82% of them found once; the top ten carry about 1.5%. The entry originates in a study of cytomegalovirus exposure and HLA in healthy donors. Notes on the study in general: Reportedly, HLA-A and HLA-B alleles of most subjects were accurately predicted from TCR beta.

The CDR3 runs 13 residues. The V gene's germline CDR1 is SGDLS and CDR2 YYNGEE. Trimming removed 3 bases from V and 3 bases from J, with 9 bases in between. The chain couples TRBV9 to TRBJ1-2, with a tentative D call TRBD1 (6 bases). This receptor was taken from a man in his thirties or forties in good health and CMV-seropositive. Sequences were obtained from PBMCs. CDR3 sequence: CASSGGTYYGYTF. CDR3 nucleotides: TGTGCCAGCAGCGGTGGGACATACTATGGCTACACCTTC.